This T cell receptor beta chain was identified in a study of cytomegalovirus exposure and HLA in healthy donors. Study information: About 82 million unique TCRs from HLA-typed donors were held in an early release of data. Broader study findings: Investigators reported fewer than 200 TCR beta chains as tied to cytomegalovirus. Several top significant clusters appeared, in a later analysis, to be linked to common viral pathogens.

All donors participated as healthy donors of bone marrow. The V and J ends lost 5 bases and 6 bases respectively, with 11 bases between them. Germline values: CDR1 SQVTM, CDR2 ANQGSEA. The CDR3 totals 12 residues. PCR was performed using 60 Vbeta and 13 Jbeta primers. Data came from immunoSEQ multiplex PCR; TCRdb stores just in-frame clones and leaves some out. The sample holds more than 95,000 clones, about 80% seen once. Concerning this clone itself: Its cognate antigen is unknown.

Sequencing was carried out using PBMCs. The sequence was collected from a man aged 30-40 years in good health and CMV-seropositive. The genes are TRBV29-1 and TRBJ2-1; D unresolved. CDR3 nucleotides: TGCAGCGTTACAGTTACCCGCAATGAGCAGTTCTTC. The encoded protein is CSVTVTRNEQFF.